The 7 T cell receptor beta chains in this list originate from one sample, sequenced in a study of blood T cell repertoires in COVID-19. This table comes from immunoSEQ multiplex PCR, and its TCRdb copy is limited to in-frame clones, with some not included. The data contain about 53,000 clones, 86% of them singletons. The sequenced material came from peripheral blood. The receptors were gathered from a man at least 80 years old with acute or convalescent COVID-19.

The chain carries TRBV7-2 and TRBJ2-5; weak D call: TRBD1 (6 bases). Germline loops: CDR1 SGHTA, CDR2 FQGNSA. There are 15 residues in the CDR3. V lost 5 bases to trimming and J lost 2 bases, with 15 bases between them. The CDR3 is CASSAHREIQETQYF. The CDR3 coding sequence is TGTGCCAGCAGCGCACACAGGGAAATACAAGAGACCCAGTACTTC.

The V gene is TRBV7-2, the J gene TRBJ1-6; 7 nucleotides match TRBD1. CDR3 size: 15 residues. Looked up from germline, CDR1 is SGHTA and CDR2 is FQGNSA. With 4 bases clipped from V and 3 bases from J, the junction kept 3 bases outside the gene matches. Written as DNA, the CDR3 is TGTGCCAGCAGCTCCCGGGACAGCTATAATTCACCCCTCCACTTT. It yields the protein CASSSRDSYNSPLHF.

The rearrangement uses TRBV6-6 and TRBJ2-5; possibly TRBD1 for D (6 bases). The germline CDR1 and CDR2 sequences are MNHNY and SVGAGI (reference sequence). V was clipped by 8 bases and J by 0 bases, with 19 bases between them. This CDR3 has 16 amino acids. The CDR3 loop is CASLNRGGPYQETQYF. CDR3 nucleotide sequence: TGTGCCAGCCTAAATAGAGGGGGACCGTACCAAGAGACCCAGTACTTC.

The rearrangement links TRBV19 to TRBJ1-5, with D possibly TRBD1 on 6 matching bases. This CDR3 spans 15 amino acids. Germline V gives CDR1 LNHDA, CDR2 SQIVND (reference sequence). V dropped 5 bases and J dropped 4 bases, with 15 bases sitting between them. As DNA, the CDR3 is TGTGCCAGTAGTCCCCAGGGGCGGACTAATCAGCCCCAGCATTTT. It specifies CASSPQGRTNQPQHF.

The chain couples TRBV2 to TRBJ1-1; maybe TRBD1 (5 bases). The ends were cut back, 6 bases at V and 5 bases at J, with 19 bases in the middle. The germline V gene encodes CDR1 SNHLY and CDR2 FYNNEI. This CDR3 is 15 amino acids long. The CDR3 DNA follows: TGTGCCAGCAGAAGACAGTCTACCGGGGGAACTGAAGCTTTCTTT. This translates into CASRRQSTGGTEAFF.

This sequence joins TRBV6-5 and TRBJ1-2, with 7 bases aligning to TRBD1. V lost 5 bases, J lost 1 base, and 7 bases stayed unmatched. Germline V gives CDR1 MNHEY, CDR2 SVGAGI. This CDR3 has 15 amino acids. The CDR3 protein is CASSTRTGFNYGYTF. In DNA, the CDR3 is TGTGCCAGCAGTACTCGGACAGGATTTAACTATGGCTACACCTTC.

The J gene is TRBJ1-4, the V gene TRBV30; D is undetermined. The V gene's germline CDR1 is GTSNPN and CDR2 SVGIG (reference sequence). The V and J ends lost 2 bases and 2 bases respectively, with 9 bases between them. This CDR3 comprises 14 residues. This chain's CDR3 is CAWSYGGTNEKLFF. The DNA for the CDR3 is TGTGCCTGGAGTTACGGCGGGACTAATGAAAAACTGTTTTTT.